The text below deals with one TCR beta chain. Its matching antigen is unknown. This entry belongs to a study of post-analysis software for immune sequencing data. The CDR3 runs 16 residues. The germline V gene encodes CDR1 MGHRA and CDR2 YSYEKL. The junction had 8 bases not matched to a gene; V was cut back by 3 bases and J by 5 bases. Prepared TCR beta cDNA libraries contained unique molecular identifiers. MiXCR was run by TCRdb on the PCR reads, yielding one entry per CDR3 protein. The sample lists 600,000 to 750,000 distinct CDR3 sequences, approximately 59% occurring once. Overall study findings and caveats: In patients, five TRBV segments were more frequent than in controls, with TRBV5-6, TRBV5-1 and TRBV20-1 among them.

Sequenced input: blood. The chain links TRBV4-1 to TRBJ2-3; TRBD1 aligns across 10 bases. The clonotype comes from a girl aged 2 to 10 with multiple sclerosis. The CDR3 is CASSHPGQGIGDTQYF. The CDR3 region has the DNA TGCGCCAGCAGCCACCCGGGACAGGGGATCGGAGATACGCAGTATTTT.